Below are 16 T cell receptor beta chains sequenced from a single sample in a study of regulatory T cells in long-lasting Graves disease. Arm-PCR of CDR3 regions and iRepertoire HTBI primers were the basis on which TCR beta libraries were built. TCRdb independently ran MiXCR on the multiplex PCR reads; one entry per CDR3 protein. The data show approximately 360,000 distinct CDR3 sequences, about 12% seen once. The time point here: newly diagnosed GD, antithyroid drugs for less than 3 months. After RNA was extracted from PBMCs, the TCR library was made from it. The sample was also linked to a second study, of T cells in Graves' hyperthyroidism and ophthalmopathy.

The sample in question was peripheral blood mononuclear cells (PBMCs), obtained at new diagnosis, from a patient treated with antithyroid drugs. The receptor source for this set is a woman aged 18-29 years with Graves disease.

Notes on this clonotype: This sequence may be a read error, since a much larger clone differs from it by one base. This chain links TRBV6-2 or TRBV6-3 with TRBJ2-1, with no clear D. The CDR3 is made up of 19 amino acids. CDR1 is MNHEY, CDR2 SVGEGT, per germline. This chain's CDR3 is CTSSYSYSITPSSYNEQFF. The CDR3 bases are TGTACCAGCAGTTACTCGTACTCAATAACCCCTAGCTCCTACAATGAGCAGTTCTTC.

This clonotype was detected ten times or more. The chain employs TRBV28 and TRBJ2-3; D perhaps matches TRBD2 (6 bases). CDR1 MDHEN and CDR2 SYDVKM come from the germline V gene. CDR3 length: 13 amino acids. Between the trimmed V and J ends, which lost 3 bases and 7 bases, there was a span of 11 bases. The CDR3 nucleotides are TGTGCCAGCAGTTTCACCGGGGGAAATACGCAGTATTTT. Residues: CASSFTGGNTQYF.

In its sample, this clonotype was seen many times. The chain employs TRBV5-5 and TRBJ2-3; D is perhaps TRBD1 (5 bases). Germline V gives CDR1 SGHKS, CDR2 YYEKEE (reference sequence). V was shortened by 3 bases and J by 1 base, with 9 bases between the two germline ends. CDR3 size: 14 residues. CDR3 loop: CASSSQQGTDTQYF. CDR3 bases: TGTGCCAGCAGCTCCCAACAGGGCACAGATACGCAGTATTTT.

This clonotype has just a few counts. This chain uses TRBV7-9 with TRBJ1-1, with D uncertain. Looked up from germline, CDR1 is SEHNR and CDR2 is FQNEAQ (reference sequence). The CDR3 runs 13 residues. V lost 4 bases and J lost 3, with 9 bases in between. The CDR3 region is CASSSITDTEAFF. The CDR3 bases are TGTGCCAGCAGCTCAATTACGGACACTGAAGCTTTCTTT.

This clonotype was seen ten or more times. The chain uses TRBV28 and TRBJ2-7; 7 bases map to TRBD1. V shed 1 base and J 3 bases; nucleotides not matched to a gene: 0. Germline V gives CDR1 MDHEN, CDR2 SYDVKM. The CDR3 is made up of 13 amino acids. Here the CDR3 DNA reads TGTGCCAGCAGTTTATACAGGGGCTACGAGCAGTACTTC. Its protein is CASSLYRGYEQYF.

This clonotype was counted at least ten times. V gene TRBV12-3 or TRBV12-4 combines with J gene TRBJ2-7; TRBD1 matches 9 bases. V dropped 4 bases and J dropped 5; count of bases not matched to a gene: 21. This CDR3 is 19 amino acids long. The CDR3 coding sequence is TGTGCCAGCAGTTGGCGAGCCCAACCGGGGACAGGGAAATCCCACGAGCAGTACGTC. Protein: CASSWRAQPGTGKSHEQYV.

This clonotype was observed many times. The CDR3 DNA follows: TGCAGTGCTAGAGCGGAGCGGGAGAGCTCCTACGAGCAGTACTTC. Residues: CSARAERESSYEQYF. The chain has TRBV20-1 and TRBJ2-7, with 8 bases identical to TRBD2. Losses at the gene ends were 1 base for V and 0 bases for J; bases not matched to a gene: 5. There are 15 residues in the CDR3. Germline CDR1 and CDR2: DFQATT and SNEGSKA (reference sequence).

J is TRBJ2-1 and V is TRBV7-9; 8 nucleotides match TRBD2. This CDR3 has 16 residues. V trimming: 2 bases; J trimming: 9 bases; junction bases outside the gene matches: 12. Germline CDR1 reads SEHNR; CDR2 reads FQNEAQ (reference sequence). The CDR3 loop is CASSLPEREGRFEQFF. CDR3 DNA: TGTGCCAGCAGCTTACCCGAACGGGAGGGCCGATTTGAGCAGTTCTTC.

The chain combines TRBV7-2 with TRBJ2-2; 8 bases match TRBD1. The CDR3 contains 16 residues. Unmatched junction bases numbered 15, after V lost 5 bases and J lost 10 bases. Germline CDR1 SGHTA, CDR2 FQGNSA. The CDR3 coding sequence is TGTGCCAGCAGCGATAGACGAGGAGACAGGGGAGTGGAGCTGTTTTTT. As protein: CASSDRRGDRGVELFF.

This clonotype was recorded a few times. CDR3 nucleotide sequence: TGTGCCAGCAGTTTGTCCCATCGCGGCTCCTACGAGCAGTACTTC. Translated, it gives CASSLSHRGSYEQYF. The rearrangement uses TRBV27 and TRBJ2-7; no firm D call. CDR3 size: 15 residues. Trimming pared 3 bases from V and 0 bases from J, leaving 12 bases between. The germline gives CDR1 MNHEY, CDR2 SMNVEV (reference sequence).

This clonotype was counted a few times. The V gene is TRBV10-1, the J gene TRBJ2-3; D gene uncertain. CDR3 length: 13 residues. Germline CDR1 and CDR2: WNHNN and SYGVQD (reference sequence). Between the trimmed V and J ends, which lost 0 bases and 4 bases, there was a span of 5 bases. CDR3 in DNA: TGCGCCAGCAGTGAGTCAGGGTCAGATACGCAGTATTTT. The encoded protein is CASSESGSDTQYF.

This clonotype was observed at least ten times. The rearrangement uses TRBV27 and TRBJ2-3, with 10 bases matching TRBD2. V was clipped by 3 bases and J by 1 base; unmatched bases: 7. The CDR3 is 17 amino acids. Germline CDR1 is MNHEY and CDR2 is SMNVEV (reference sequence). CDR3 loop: CASSFLRTSGGTDTQYF. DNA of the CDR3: TGTGCCAGCAGTTTCCTCCGGACTAGCGGAGGCACAGATACGCAGTATTTT.

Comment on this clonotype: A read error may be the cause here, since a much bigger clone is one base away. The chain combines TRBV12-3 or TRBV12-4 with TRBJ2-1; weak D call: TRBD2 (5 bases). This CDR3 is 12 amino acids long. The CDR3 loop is CASSLSRGEQLF. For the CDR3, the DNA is TGTGCCAGCAGTTTATCCCGGGGTGAGCAGCTCTTC.

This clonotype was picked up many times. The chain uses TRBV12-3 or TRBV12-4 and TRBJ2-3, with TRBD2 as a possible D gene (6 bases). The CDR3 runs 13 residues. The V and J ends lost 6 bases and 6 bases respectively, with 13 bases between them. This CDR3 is CASRYPLADTQYF. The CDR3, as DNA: TGTGCCAGCAGATACCCTCTAGCGGATACGCAGTATTTT.

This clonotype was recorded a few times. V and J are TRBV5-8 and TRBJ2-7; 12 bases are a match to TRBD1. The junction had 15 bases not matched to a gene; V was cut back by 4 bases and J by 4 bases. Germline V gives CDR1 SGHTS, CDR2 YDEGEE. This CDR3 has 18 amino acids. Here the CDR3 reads CASSPDRPGTGGWYEQYF. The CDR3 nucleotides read TGTGCCAGCAGCCCGGACCGGCCCGGGACAGGGGGCTGGTACGAGCAGTACTTC.

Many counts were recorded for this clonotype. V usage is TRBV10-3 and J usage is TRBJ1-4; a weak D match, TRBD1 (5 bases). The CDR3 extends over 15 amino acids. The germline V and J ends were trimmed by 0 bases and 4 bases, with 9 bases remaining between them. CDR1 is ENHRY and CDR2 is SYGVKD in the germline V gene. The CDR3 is CAISESGPDNEKLFF. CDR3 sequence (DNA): TGTGCCATCAGTGAGTCGGGACCAGATAATGAAAAACTGTTTTTT.